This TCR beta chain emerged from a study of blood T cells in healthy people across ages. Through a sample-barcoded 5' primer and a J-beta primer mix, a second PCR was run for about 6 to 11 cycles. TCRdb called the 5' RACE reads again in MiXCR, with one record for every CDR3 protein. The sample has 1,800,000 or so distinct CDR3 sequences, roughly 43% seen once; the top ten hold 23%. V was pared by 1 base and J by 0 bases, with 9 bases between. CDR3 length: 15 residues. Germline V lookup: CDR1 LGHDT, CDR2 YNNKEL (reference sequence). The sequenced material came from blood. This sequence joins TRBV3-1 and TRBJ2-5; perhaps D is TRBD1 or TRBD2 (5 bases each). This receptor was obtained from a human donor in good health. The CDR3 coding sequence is TGTGCCAGCAGCCAAGCCGGGACCGACCAAGAGACCCAGTACTTC. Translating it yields CASSQAGTDQETQYF.